A selection of T cell receptor beta chains follows, all from one sample in a study of blood T cell repertoires in COVID-19. This table comes from immunoSEQ multiplex PCR, and its TCRdb copy is limited to in-frame clones, with some not included. The sample consists of fewer than 120,000 clones, around three quarters of them appearing once. The sample comprised peripheral blood. The origin of the receptors is a woman aged 55 to 70 with acute or convalescent COVID-19. Both conserved end residues are part of each CDR3. The D gene is left open where the match is weak. Size tells how often a clone was seen (once, few, many) or the class of an expanded clone, and some rows leave it out.

j_gene,d_gene,abundance,v_gene,CDR3nt,CDR3aa
TRBJ2-3,-,-,TRBV5-1,TGCGCCAGCAGCTTGGCAACCGGGACATTTATAGATACGCAGTATTTT,CASSLATGTFIDTQYF
TRBJ2-1,TRBD1,-,TRBV7-2,TGTGCCAGCAGCTTTCGGACAGGGGGGTACAATGAGCAGTTCTTC,CASSFRTGGYNEQFF
TRBJ1-3,-,-,TRBV5-4,TGTGCCAGCAGCCCCGCGGGGGGTTCTGGAAACACCATATATTTT,CASSPAGGSGNTIYF
TRBJ2-7,TRBD2,-,TRBV30,TGTGCCTGGAGCTATCAGGGAGCGGGGGGCTACGAGCAGTACTTC,CAWSYQGAGGYEQYF
TRBJ2-1,TRBD2,many,TRBV30,TGTGCCTGGACGGGGGGGGCGCCGGGCAATGAGCAGTTCTTC,CAWTGGAPGNEQFF
TRBJ2-3,TRBD2,-,TRBV5-1,TGCGCCAGCAGCTTGGGCGGGGGGGAAACAGATACGCAGTATTTT,CASSLGGGETDTQYF
TRBJ2-2,-,once,TRBV24-1,TGTGCCACCAGTGGGCGGAGACGGAACACCGGGGAGCTGTTTTTT,CATSGRRRNTGELFF
TRBJ2-2,TRBD2,-,TRBV7-2,TGTGCCAGCAGAAGATCCAGCGGGGGGGGAACCGGGGAGCTGTTTTTT,CASRRSSGGGTGELFF
TRBJ2-2,TRBD1,-,TRBV7-9,TGTGCCAGCAGCTTCGGACAGGGCGAGGGGGAGGAGCTGTTTTTT,CASSFGQGEGEELFF
TRBJ1-1,-,-,TRBV11-1,TGTGCCAGCAGCTTAGGGCCCAACACTGAAGCTTTCTTT,CASSLGPNTEAFF
TRBJ2-3,TRBD1,-,TRBV7-2,TGTGCCAGCAGCTTCGCCGGGACAGGGTTCACAGATACGCAGTATTTT,CASSFAGTGFTDTQYF
TRBJ2-5,TRBD1,-,TRBV6-6,TGTGCCAGCAGTAGACAGGGCTTCGAGACCCAGTACTTC,CASSRQGFETQYF
TRBJ2-3,TRBD2,few,TRBV28,TGTGCCAGCAACGGGGGGATAAATACGCAGTATTTT,CASNGGINTQYF
TRBJ2-1,-,-,TRBV24-1,TGTGCCACCAGTGATCCAGCGGGCTCCTACAATGAGCAGTTCTTC,CATSDPAGSYNEQFF
TRBJ1-2,-,-,TRBV7-2,TGTGCCAGCAGTCCGGGTCCTCTCTATGGCTACACCTTC,CASSPGPLYGYTF
TRBJ2-1,-,-,TRBV6-2/TRBV6-3,TGTGCCAGCGGCCGACACCAAGCACAAAATGAGCAGTTCTTC,CASGRHQAQNEQFF
TRBJ1-1,-,-,TRBV15,TGTGCCACCAGCAGACTGGACAGCGGAGCTTTCTTT,CATSRLDSGAFF
TRBJ1-3,TRBD1,-,TRBV5-4,TGTGCCAGCAGTGAGGGACAGGGGGTCGGAAACACCATATATTTT,CASSEGQGVGNTIYF
TRBJ1-2,TRBD1,-,TRBV29-1,TGCAGCGGACAGGGATACGCTGGCTACACCTTC,CSGQGYAGYTF
TRBJ1-5,TRBD1,-,TRBV6-5,TGTGCCAGCAGACCGGGACAGCACAATCAGCCCCAGCATTTT,CASRPGQHNQPQHF
TRBJ1-2,TRBD1,-,TRBV4-2,TGTGCCAGCAGCCCAGGGGACAGTTTGAACTATGGCTACACCTTC,CASSPGDSLNYGYTF
TRBJ1-2,TRBD1,-,TRBV28,TGTGCCAGCAGTTCGGGACAGGGCCGAACACGGGGCTACACCTTC,CASSSGQGRTRGYTF